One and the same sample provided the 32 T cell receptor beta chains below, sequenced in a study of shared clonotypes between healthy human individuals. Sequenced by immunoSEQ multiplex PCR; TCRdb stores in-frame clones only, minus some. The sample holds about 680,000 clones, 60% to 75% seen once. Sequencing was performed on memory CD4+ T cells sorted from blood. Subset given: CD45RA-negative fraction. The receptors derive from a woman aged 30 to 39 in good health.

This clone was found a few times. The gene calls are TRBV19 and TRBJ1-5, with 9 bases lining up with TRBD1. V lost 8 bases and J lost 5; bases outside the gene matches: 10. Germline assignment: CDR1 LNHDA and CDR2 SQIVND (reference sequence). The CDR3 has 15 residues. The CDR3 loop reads CASQTGGSLDQPQHF. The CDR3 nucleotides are TGTGCCAGTCAAACAGGGGGCAGTTTAGATCAGCCCCAGCATTTT.

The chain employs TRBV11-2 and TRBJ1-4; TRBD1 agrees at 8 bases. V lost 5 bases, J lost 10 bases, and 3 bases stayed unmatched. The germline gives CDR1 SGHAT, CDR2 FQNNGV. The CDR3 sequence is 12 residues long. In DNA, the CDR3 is TGTGCCAGCAGCCCGGACAGGGTAAAACTGTTTTTT. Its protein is CASSPDRVKLFF.

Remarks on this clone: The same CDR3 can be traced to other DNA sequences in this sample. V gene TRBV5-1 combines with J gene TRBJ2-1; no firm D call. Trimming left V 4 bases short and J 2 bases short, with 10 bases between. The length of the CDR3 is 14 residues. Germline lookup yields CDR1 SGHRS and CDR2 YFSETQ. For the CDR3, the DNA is TGCGCCAGCAGCAGGGATTTCACCTACAATGAGCAGTTCTTC. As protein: CASSRDFTYNEQFF.

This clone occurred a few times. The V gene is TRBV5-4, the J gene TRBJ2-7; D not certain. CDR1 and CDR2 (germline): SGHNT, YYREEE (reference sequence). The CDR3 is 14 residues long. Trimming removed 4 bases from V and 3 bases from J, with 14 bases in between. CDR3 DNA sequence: TGTGCCAGCAGCAGCTTTAGGAACAACTACGAGCAGTACTTC. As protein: CASSSFRNNYEQYF.

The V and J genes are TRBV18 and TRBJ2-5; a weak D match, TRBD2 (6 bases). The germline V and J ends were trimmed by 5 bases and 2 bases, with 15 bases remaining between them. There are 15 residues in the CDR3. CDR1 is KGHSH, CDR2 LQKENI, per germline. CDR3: CASSKGLTSQETQYF. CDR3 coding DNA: TGTGCCAGCTCAAAGGGACTGACGTCTCAAGAGACCCAGTACTTC.

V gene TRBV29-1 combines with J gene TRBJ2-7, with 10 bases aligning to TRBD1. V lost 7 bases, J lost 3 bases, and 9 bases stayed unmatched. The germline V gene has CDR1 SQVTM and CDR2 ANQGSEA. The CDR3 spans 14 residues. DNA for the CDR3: TGCAGCGCCAGAGCCGGGACAGGGGTCTACGAGCAGTACTTC. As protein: CSARAGTGVYEQYF.

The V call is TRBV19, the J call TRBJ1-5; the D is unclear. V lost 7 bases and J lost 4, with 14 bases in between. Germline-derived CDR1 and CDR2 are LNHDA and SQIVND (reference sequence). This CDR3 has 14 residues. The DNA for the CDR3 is TGTGCCAGTACGGGCGGGAGGGCTAATCAGCCCCAGCATTTT. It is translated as CASTGGRANQPQHF.

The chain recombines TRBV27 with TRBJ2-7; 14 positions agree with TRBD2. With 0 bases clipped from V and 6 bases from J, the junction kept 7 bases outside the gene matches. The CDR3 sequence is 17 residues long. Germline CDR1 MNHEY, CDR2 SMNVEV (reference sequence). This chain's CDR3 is CASSLSGLAGAVVEQYF. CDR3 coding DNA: TGTGCCAGCAGTTTATCGGGACTAGCGGGAGCTGTGGTCGAGCAGTACTTC.

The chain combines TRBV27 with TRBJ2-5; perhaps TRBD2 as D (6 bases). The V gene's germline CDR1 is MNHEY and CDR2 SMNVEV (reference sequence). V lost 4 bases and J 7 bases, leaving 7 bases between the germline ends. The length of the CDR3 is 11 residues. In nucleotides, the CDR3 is TGTGCCAGCAGTTCGGAGGGGACCCAGTACTTC. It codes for CASSSEGTQYF.

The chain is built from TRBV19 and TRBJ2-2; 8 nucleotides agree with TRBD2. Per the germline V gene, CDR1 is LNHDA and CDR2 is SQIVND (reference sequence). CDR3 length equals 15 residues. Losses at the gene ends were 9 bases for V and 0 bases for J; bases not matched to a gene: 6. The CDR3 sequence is CASQQLAANTGELFF. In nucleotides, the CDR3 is TGTGCCAGCCAGCAACTAGCGGCGAACACCGGGGAGCTGTTTTTT.

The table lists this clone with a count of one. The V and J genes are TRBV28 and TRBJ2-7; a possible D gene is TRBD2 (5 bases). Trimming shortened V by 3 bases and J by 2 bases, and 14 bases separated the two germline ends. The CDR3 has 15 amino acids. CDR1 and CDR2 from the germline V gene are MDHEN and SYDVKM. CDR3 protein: CASSFLGSRPYEQYF. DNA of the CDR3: TGTGCCAGCAGTTTTTTGGGGAGTCGTCCCTACGAGCAGTACTTC.

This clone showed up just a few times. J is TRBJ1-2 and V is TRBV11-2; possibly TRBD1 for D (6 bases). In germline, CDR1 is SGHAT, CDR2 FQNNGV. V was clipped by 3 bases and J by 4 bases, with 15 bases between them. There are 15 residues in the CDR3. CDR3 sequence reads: CASSFPSQGTYGYTF. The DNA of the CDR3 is TGTGCCAGCAGCTTCCCCTCACAGGGTACCTATGGCTACACCTTC.

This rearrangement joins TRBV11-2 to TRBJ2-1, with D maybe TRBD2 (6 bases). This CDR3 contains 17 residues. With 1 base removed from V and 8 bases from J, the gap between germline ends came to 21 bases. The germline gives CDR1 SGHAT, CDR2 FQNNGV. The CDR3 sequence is CASSLGPGAGLEDEQFF. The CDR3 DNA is TGTGCCAGCAGCTTAGGCCCTGGGGCGGGGTTGGAGGATGAGCAGTTCTTC.

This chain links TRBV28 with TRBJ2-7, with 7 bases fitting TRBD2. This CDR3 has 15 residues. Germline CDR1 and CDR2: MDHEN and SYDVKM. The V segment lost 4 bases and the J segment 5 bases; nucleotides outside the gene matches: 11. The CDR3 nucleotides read TGTGCCAGCAGTTCCCAGGGCGGGGGTAAACACGAGCAGTACTTC. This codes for CASSSQGGGKHEQYF.

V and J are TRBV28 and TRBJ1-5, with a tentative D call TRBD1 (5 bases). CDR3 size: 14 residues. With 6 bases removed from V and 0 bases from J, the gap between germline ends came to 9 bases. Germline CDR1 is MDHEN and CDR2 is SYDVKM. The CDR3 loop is CASSPGLSNQPQHF. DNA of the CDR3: TGTGCCAGCAGCCCAGGGCTTAGCAATCAGCCCCAGCATTTT.

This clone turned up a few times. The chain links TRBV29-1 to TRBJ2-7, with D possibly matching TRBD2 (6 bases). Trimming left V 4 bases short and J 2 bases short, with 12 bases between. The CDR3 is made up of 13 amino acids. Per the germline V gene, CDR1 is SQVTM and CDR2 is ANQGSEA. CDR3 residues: CSVVSGVPYEQYF. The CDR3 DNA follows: TGCAGCGTTGTATCGGGAGTCCCCTACGAGCAGTACTTC.

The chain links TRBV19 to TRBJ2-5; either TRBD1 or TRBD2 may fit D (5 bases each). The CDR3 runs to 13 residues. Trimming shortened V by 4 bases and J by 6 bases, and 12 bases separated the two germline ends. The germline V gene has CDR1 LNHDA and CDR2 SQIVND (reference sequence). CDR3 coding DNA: TGTGCCAGTAGTAAGGAGAGGGGTCAGACCCAGTACTTC. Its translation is CASSKERGQTQYF.

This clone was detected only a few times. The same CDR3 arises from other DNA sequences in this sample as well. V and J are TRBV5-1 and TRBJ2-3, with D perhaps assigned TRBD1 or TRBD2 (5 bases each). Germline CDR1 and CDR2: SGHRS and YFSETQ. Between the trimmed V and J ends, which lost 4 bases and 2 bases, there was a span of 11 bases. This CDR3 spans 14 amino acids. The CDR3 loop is CASSQGTLTDTQYF. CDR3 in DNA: TGCGCCAGCAGCCAAGGGACCCTCACAGATACGCAGTATTTT.

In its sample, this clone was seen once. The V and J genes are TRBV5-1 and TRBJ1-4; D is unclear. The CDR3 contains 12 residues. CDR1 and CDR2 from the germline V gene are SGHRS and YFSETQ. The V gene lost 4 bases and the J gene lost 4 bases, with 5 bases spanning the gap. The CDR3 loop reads CASSLLNEKLFF. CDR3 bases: TGCGCCAGCAGCCTTCTTAATGAAAAACTGTTTTTT.

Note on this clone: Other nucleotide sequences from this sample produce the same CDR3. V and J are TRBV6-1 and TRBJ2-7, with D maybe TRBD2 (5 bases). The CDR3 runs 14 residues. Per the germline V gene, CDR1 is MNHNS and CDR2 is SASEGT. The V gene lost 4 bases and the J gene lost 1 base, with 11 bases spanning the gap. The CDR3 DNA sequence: TGTGCCAGCAGTGCAGGAGGCGGATCCTACGAGCAGTACTTC. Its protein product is CASSAGGGSYEQYF.

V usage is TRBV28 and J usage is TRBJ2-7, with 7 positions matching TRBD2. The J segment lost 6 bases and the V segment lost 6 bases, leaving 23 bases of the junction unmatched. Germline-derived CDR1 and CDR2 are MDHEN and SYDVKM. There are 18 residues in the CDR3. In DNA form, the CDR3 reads TGTGCCAGCAGAAACTCCTACCTGGGGACTATCAACGGTCTCGAGCAGTACTTC. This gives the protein CASRNSYLGTINGLEQYF.

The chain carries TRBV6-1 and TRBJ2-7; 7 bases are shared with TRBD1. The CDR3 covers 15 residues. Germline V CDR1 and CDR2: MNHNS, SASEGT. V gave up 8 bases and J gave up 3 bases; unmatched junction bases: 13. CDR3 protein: CASSETGNFDYEQYF. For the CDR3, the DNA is TGTGCCAGCTCTGAGACAGGGAACTTCGACTACGAGCAGTACTTC.

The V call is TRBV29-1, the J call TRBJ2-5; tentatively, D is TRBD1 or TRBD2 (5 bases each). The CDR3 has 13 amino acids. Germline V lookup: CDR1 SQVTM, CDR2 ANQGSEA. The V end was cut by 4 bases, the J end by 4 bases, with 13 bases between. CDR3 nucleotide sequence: TGCAGCGTTGTTTCAGGGAGACTAGAGACCCAGTACTTC. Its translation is CSVVSGRLETQYF.

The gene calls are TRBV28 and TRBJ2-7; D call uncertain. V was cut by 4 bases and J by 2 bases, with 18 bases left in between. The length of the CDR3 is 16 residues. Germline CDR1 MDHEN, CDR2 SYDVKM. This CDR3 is CASSSPQRVSAYEQYF. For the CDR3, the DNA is TGTGCCAGCAGTTCTCCCCAACGAGTGTCTGCCTACGAGCAGTACTTC.

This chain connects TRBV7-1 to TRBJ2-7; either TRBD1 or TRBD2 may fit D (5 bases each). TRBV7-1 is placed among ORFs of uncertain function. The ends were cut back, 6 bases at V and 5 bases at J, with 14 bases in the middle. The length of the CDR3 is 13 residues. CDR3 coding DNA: TGTGCCAGCAGTTTCACCGGGGCCCACGAGCAGTACTTC. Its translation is CASSFTGAHEQYF.

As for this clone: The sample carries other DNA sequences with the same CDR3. The CDR3 is CASRPGTGYEQYF. CDR3 coding DNA: TGTGCCAGCAGGCCGGGGACGGGCTACGAGCAGTACTTC. The genes are TRBV27 and TRBJ2-7, with D perhaps being TRBD1 or TRBD2 (5 bases each). Germline V gives CDR1 MNHEY, CDR2 SMNVEV (reference sequence). The CDR3 sequence is 13 residues long. V lost 6 bases and J 3 bases, leaving 12 bases between the germline ends.

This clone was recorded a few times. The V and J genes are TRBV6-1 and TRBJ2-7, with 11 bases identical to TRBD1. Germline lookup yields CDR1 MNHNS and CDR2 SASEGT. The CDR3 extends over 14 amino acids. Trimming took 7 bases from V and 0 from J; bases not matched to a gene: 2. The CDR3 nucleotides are TGTGCCAGCAAGGGACAGGGGGACTCCTACGAGCAGTACTTC. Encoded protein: CASKGQGDSYEQYF.

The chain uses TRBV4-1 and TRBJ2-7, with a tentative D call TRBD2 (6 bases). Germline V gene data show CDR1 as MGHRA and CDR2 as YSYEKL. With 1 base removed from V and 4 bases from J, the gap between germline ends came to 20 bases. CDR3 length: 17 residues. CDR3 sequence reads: CASSQVVPIGSRYEQYF. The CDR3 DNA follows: TGCGCCAGCAGCCAAGTTGTTCCTATCGGGAGCAGGTACGAGCAGTACTTC.

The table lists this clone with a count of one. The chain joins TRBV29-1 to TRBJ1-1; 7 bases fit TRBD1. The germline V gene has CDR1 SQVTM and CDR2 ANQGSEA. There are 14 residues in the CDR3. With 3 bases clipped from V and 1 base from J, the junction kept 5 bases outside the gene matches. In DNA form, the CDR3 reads TGCAGCGTTGATCGGGCAGGGGGGAACACTGAAGCTTTCTTT. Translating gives CSVDRAGGNTEAFF. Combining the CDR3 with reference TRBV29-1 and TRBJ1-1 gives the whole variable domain SAVISQKPSRDICQRGTSLTIQCQVDSQVTMMFWYRQQPGQSLTLIATANQGSEATYESGFVIDKFPISRPNLTFSTLTVSNMSPEDSSIYLCSVDRAGGNTEAFFGQGTRLTVV.

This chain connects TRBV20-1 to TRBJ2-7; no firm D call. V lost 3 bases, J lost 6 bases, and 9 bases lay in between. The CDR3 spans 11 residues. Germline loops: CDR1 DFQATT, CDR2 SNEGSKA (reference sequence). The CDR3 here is CSASRLGEQYF. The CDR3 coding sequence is TGCAGTGCTAGTCGATTGGGCGAGCAGTACTTC.

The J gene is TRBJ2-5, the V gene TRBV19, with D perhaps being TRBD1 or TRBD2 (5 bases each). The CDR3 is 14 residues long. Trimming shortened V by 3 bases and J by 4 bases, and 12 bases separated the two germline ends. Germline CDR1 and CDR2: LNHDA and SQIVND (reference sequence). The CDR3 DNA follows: TGTGCCAGTAGTATCCCGGGGACGGGAGAGACCCAGTACTTC. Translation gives CASSIPGTGETQYF.

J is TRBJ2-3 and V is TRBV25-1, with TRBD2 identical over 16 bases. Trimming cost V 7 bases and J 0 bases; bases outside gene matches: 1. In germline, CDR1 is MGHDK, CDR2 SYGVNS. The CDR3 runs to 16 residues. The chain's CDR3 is CASTGLAGGSTDTQYF. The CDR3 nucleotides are TGTGCCAGCACGGGACTAGCGGGAGGGAGCACAGATACGCAGTATTTT. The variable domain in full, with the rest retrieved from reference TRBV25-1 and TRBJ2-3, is EADIYQTPRYLVIGTGKKITLECSQTMGHDKMYWYQQDPGMELHLIHYSYGVNSTEKGDLSSESTVSRIRTEHFPLTLESARPSHTSQYLCASTGLAGGSTDTQYFGPGTRLTVL.